Below, 30 T cell receptor beta chains from the same sample are listed, as sequenced in a study of T cell responses to AZD1222 COVID-19 vaccine. Sequencing was performed with immunoSEQ multiplex PCR; in TCRdb, only in-frame clones are kept and a portion is missing. This sample has about 150,000 clones; approximately 90% occur once, and the top ten carry roughly 6.9%. The sample consisted of peripheral blood, taken after recovery from COVID-19. The receptors here all came from an adult who had recovered from COVID-19.

The chain joins TRBV18 to TRBJ2-3; D possibly corresponds to TRBD1 (6 bases). Germline assignment: CDR1 KGHSH and CDR2 LQKENI. With 6 bases removed from V and 4 bases from J, the gap between germline ends came to 11 bases. This CDR3 comprises 13 residues. The DNA of the CDR3 is TGTGCCAGCTCCCCCAGGGGTGCAGATACGCAGTATTTT. Translated: CASSPRGADTQYF.

This chain connects TRBV7-3 to TRBJ2-3, with 7 bases lining up with TRBD2. Trimming removed 5 bases from V and 2 bases from J; junction bases left unmatched: 7. CDR3 size: 15 residues. Looked up from germline, CDR1 is SGHTA and CDR2 is FQGTGA. The DNA of the CDR3 is TGTGCCAGCAGCACCGGGGGAGGGTTCACAGATACGCAGTATTTT. The encoded protein is CASSTGGGFTDTQYF.

This clone was detected only once. The rearrangement uses TRBV10-2 and TRBJ2-7, with 8 positions matching TRBD2. V dropped 6 bases and J dropped 5; count of bases not matched to a gene: 9. The CDR3 spans 14 residues. Looked up from germline, CDR1 is WSHSY and CDR2 is SAAADI. The CDR3 sequence is CASSRPAGEDEQYF. As DNA, the CDR3 is TGCGCCAGCAGCCGTCCAGCGGGAGAGGACGAGCAGTACTTC.

DNA of the CDR3: TGTGCCAGTAGTATTCGGGACTATGGCTACACCTTC. Its translation is CASSIRDYGYTF. The gene calls are TRBV19 and TRBJ1-2; D gene ambiguous. The CDR3 consists of 12 residues. Between the trimmed V and J ends, which lost 3 bases and 3 bases, there was a span of 5 bases. CDR1 LNHDA and CDR2 SQIVND come from the germline V gene (reference sequence). The full variable domain, completed using reference TRBV19 and TRBJ1-2, is DGGITQSPKYLFRKEGQNVTLSCEQNLNHDAMYWYRQDPGQGLRLIYYSQIVNDFQKGDIAEGYSVSREKKESFPLTVTSAQKNPTAFYLCASSIRDYGYTFGSGTRLTVV.

The chain links TRBV18 to TRBJ2-7, with TRBD1 identical over 9 bases. This CDR3 is 15 amino acids long. Germline V gives CDR1 KGHSH, CDR2 LQKENI. Unmatched junction bases numbered 6, after V lost 3 bases and J lost 3 bases. The CDR3 is CASSPRDRVLYEQYF. In nucleotides, the CDR3 is TGTGCCAGCTCACCCCGGGACAGGGTCCTCTACGAGCAGTACTTC.

The chain combines TRBV10-3 with TRBJ2-1, with TRBD2 identical over 14 bases. The V and J ends lost 6 bases and 7 bases, in that order; junction bases with no gene match: 2. The CDR3 runs to 14 residues. Germline CDR1 ENHRY, CDR2 SYGVKD. CDR3 DNA sequence: TGTGCCATCAGGGGGACTAGCGGGAGTAATGAGCAGTTCTTC. Translating gives CAIRGTSGSNEQFF.

The chain links TRBV5-6 to TRBJ2-6; no clear D gene. Germline values: CDR1 SGHDT, CDR2 YYEEEE. Trimming took 6 bases from V and 2 from J, leaving 12 bases between them. The CDR3 runs 15 residues. DNA of the CDR3: TGTGCCAGCAAACGTCCGGGCCCTGGGGCCAACGTCCTGACTTTC. Protein product: CASKRPGPGANVLTF.

The chain carries TRBV27 and TRBJ1-4; D is undetermined. The length of the CDR3 is 15 residues. CDR1 and CDR2 (germline): MNHEY, SMNVEV (reference sequence). Trimming removed 2 bases at V and 8 bases at J, with 15 bases between. The CDR3 DNA follows: TGTGCCAGCAGTTTAAACGGTGACATCGGAGAAAAACTGTTTTTT. This gives the protein CASSLNGDIGEKLFF.

On this clone itself: The junction differs from germline at one of its ends, possibly a read error. The V call is TRBV5-1, the J call TRBJ2-5; unclear D gene. CDR1 is SGHRS and CDR2 is YFSETQ in the germline V gene. The CDR3 covers 13 residues. The DNA of the CDR3 is TGCGCTAGCACCGTGGGCTGGGGAGAGACCCAGTACTTC. Protein: CASTVGWGETQYF.

The CDR3 spells CASSPTGGTEAFF. As DNA, the CDR3 is TGTGCCAGCTCACCGACAGGGGGGACTGAAGCTTTCTTT. The gene calls are TRBV18 and TRBJ1-1, with 9 bases lining up with TRBD1. CDR3 length: 13 residues. V lost 3 bases to trimming and J lost 5 bases; unmatched junction nucleotides: 1. Germline CDR1 is KGHSH and CDR2 is LQKENI.

J is TRBJ2-7 and V is TRBV28; TRBD1 matches at 8 bases. CDR3 length: 14 amino acids. V lost 5 bases to trimming and J lost 5 bases; unmatched junction nucleotides: 8. Germline V lookup: CDR1 MDHEN, CDR2 SYDVKM. CDR3 sequence: CASSLDRAVHEQYF. The CDR3 DNA reads TGTGCCAGCAGTCTGGACAGGGCTGTCCACGAGCAGTACTTC. Combining the CDR3 with reference TRBV28 and TRBJ2-7 gives the whole variable domain DVKVTQSSRYLVKRTGEKVFLECVQDMDHENMFWYRQDPGLGLRLIYFSYDVKMKEKGDIPEGYSVSREKKERFSLILESASTNQTSMYLCASSLDRAVHEQYFGPGTRLTVT.

The CDR3 here is CASSMGTGNYEQYF. DNA of the CDR3: TGTGCCAGCAGCATGGGGACAGGGAACTACGAGCAGTACTTC. The rearrangement links TRBV21-1 to TRBJ2-7; the table's D gene call, TRBD1, was not cross checked with the DNA. TRBV21-1 is tagged as a pseudogene. This CDR3 has 14 residues.

The chain links TRBV19 to TRBJ1-5; a possible D gene is TRBD1 (6 bases). From germline, CDR1 is LNHDA and CDR2 SQIVND (reference sequence). Trimming took 5 bases from V and 3 from J, leaving 17 bases between them. The CDR3 contains 16 residues. As DNA, the CDR3 is TGTGCCAGTAGTTTTCGGCAGGGGAGGAACAATCAGCCCCAGCATTTT. It is translated as CASSFRQGRNNQPQHF.

This clone has just a few counts. The gene calls are TRBV19 and TRBJ2-1; TRBD1 might be the D (5 bases). Trimming removed 5 bases at V and 0 bases at J, with 14 bases between. This CDR3 is built from 16 residues. Germline V CDR1 and CDR2: LNHDA, SQIVND (reference sequence). The CDR3 loop reads CASSSIRVLSYNEQFF. CDR3 sequence (DNA): TGTGCCAGTAGTTCGATCAGGGTACTCTCCTACAATGAGCAGTTCTTC.

The chain carries TRBV7-2 and TRBJ1-3; TRBD1 matches at 7 bases. J was trimmed by 2 bases and V by 2 bases; bases with no gene match: 6. The length of the CDR3 is 16 residues. The germline V gene encodes CDR1 SGHTA and CDR2 FQGNSA. The CDR3 DNA sequence: TGTGCCAGCAGCTTACTGCTGAGGGGGCCTGGAAACACCATATATTTT. This gives the protein CASSLLLRGPGNTIYF.

The table lists this clone with a few counts. Here the CDR3 DNA reads TGTGCCAGCAGCCGGGACAGGGGCTACACCTTC. This gives the protein CASSRDRGYTF. This chain joins TRBV3-1 (or the pseudogene TRBV3-2) and TRBJ1-2; TRBD1 matches at 8 bases. The germline gives CDR1 LGHDT, CDR2 YNNKEL (reference sequence). This CDR3 contains 11 residues. The ends lost 4 bases at V and 8 bases at J; junction bases unmatched: 0.

The gene calls are TRBV5-8 and TRBJ2-7; D is ambiguous. Trimming removed 2 bases from V and 1 base from J, with 4 bases in between. The CDR3 contains 12 residues. Germline CDR1 is SGHTS and CDR2 is YDEGEE. This chain's CDR3 is CASSLLSYEQYF. As DNA, the CDR3 is TGTGCCAGCAGCTTACTTTCCTACGAGCAGTACTTC.

This sequence joins TRBV2 and TRBJ1-1; D gene ambiguous. The CDR3 contains 13 residues. Germline-derived CDR1 and CDR2 are SNHLY and FYNNEI. V lost 4 bases and J lost 1, with 7 bases in between. The CDR3 nucleotides read TGTGCCAGCAGTGTTTTAGGGAACACTGAAGCTTTCTTT. Encoded protein: CASSVLGNTEAFF.

This chain joins TRBV27 and TRBJ2-3; unclear D gene. This CDR3 has 16 residues. V was trimmed by 0 bases and J by 2 bases, leaving 12 bases between them. The germline V gene has CDR1 MNHEY and CDR2 SMNVEV (reference sequence). CDR3 DNA: TGTGCCAGCAGTTTATCACACCCAATTTACACAGATACGCAGTATTTT. Protein sequence: CASSLSHPIYTDTQYF.

The chain employs TRBV2 and TRBJ1-1; no clear D gene. CDR1 is SNHLY, CDR2 FYNNEI, per germline. The CDR3 totals 15 residues. V dropped 6 bases and J dropped 0 bases, with 14 bases sitting between them. CDR3 coding DNA: TGTGCCAGCAGGGACCTAGACGGGATGAACACTGAAGCTTTCTTT. Amino acid sequence: CASRDLDGMNTEAFF.

The J gene is TRBJ2-7, the V gene TRBV27; 10 bases map to TRBD1. The J segment lost 3 bases and the V segment lost 4 bases, leaving 6 bases of the junction unmatched. Germline V gene data show CDR1 as MNHEY and CDR2 as SMNVEV (reference sequence). The CDR3 extends over 15 amino acids. The CDR3 coding sequence is TGTGCCAGCAGTTCACCGGACAGGGGGAACTACGAGCAGTACTTC. This codes for CASSSPDRGNYEQYF.

The chain carries TRBV2 and TRBJ2-5; TRBD1 or TRBD2 may be the D gene (5 bases each). Germline V gene data show CDR1 as SNHLY and CDR2 as FYNNEI. The CDR3 has 12 residues. V lost 6 bases to trimming and J lost 1 base, with 6 bases between them. CDR3: CASSGAQETQYF. The CDR3 region has the DNA TGTGCCAGCAGCGGGGCCCAAGAGACCCAGTACTTC.

The V call is TRBV5-1, the J call TRBJ2-2; a weak D match, TRBD1 (5 bases). CDR3 length: 14 residues. In germline, CDR1 is SGHRS, CDR2 YFSETQ. With 0 bases removed from V and 7 bases from J, the gap between germline ends came to 10 bases. The CDR3 sequence: CASSLGGASGELFF. The CDR3 coding sequence is TGCGCCAGCAGCTTGGGGGGCGCAAGCGGGGAGCTGTTTTTT.

The chain combines TRBV6-5 with TRBJ1-5; TRBD1 might be the D (6 bases). Germline V lookup: CDR1 MNHEY, CDR2 SVGAGI. The CDR3 extends over 15 amino acids. Trimming pared 4 bases from V and 0 bases from J, leaving 10 bases between. This CDR3 is CASSFRDISNQPQHF. In DNA form, the CDR3 reads TGTGCCAGCAGTTTCCGGGACATTAGCAATCAGCCCCAGCATTTT.

The chain uses TRBV7-3 and TRBJ2-7, with D perhaps TRBD1 or TRBD2 (5 bases each). CDR3 length: 14 residues. Per germline, CDR1 SGHTA and CDR2 FQGTGA. With 5 bases removed from V and 2 bases from J, the gap between germline ends came to 13 bases. The CDR3 loop reads CASSRDVSPYEQYF. The CDR3 DNA sequence: TGTGCCAGCAGCCGGGACGTATCGCCCTACGAGCAGTACTTC.

This chain uses TRBV5-1 with TRBJ1-4; D is unclear. CDR1 and CDR2 (germline): SGHRS, YFSETQ. V lost 3 bases, J lost 7 bases, and 10 bases lay in between. This CDR3 is built from 13 residues. CDR3 nucleotides: TGCGCCAGCAGCTCGAGCGGAATTGAAAAACTGTTTTTT. Translation gives CASSSSGIEKLFF.

V usage is TRBV18 and J usage is TRBJ2-3; D remains ambiguous. This CDR3 has 14 amino acids. CDR1 and CDR2 (germline): KGHSH, LQKENI. Trimming took 8 bases from V and 5 from J, leaving 17 bases between them. In DNA, the CDR3 is TGTGCCAGCGCCCCGTGGGCAGTGGGAGATACGCAGTATTTT. Translating it yields CASAPWAVGDTQYF.

CDR3 amino acids: CASSVAGQNTGELFF. The CDR3 nucleotides are TGTGCCAGCAGCGTGGCGGGACAAAACACCGGGGAGCTGTTTTTT. The chain recombines TRBV7-3 with TRBJ2-2, with D perhaps TRBD1 or TRBD2 (6 bases each). The CDR3 has 15 residues. Trimming removed 5 bases from V and 2 bases from J, with 12 bases in between. The V gene's germline CDR1 is SGHTA and CDR2 FQGTGA.

This clone is a singleton in its sample. V is TRBV4-2 and J is TRBJ2-1; TRBD2 matches 8 bases. The CDR3 is 13 amino acids. In germline, CDR1 is LGHNA, CDR2 YNFKEQ. Trimming cost V 11 bases and J 6 bases; bases outside gene matches: 9. The DNA for the CDR3 is TGTGCCTCGCGGGGGGACCCTCTCAATGAGCAGTTCTTC. This codes for CASRGDPLNEQFF.

Comment on this clone: This sample includes further DNA sequences coding for the same CDR3. The rearrangement links TRBV7-2 to TRBJ1-2; 8 positions agree with TRBD1. Trimming took 4 bases from V and 5 from J; bases not matched to a gene: 3. This CDR3 spans 13 amino acids. Germline CDR1 SGHTA, CDR2 FQGNSA. As DNA, the CDR3 is TGTGCCAGCAGCTCGGGACAGGATTATGGCTACACCTTC. Protein sequence: CASSSGQDYGYTF.